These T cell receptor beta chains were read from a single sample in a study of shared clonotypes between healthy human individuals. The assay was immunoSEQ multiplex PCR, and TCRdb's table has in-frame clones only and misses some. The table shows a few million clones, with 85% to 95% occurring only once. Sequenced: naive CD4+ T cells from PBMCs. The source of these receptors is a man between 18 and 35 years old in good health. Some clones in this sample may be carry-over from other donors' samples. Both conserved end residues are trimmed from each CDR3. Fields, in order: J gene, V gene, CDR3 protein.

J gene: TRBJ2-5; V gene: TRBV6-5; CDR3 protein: ASSDGDLGGETQY
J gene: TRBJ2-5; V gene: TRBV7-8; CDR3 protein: ASSFQIQETQY
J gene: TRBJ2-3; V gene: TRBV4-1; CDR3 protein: ASSQNRGATDTQY
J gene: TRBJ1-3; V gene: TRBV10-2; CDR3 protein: ATAPSGNTIY
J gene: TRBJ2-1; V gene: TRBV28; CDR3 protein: ASSFASSTMEQF
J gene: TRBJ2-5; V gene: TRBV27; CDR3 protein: ASSLDRGRQETQY
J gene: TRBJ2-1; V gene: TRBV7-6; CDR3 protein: ASSSLAGGLNEQF
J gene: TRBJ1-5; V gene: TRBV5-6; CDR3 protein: ASSVALQGADQPQH
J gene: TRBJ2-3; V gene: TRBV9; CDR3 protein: ASSVRGTVTDTQY
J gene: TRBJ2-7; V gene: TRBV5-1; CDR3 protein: ASSQWAGQSYEQY
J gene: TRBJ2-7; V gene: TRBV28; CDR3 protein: ASSLFGRGNGEQY
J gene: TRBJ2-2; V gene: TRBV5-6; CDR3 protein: ASSLAGQGGSGELF
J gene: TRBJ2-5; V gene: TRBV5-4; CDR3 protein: ASSTGSQETQY
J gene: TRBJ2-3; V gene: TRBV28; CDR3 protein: ASSLGMGPEGTDTQY
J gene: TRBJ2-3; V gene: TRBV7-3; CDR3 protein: ASSLGLAVSTDTQY
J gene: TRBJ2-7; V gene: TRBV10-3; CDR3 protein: AISGGGREYEQY
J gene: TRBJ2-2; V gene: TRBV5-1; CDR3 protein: ASSATSGSLTGELF
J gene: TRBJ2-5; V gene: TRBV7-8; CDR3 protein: ASSLRRETQY
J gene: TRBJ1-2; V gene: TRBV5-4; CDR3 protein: ASSRGQGPPNYGYT
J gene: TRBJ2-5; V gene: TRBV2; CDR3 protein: ASSGRGGETQY
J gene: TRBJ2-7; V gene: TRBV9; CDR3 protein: ASSVTSVSYEQY